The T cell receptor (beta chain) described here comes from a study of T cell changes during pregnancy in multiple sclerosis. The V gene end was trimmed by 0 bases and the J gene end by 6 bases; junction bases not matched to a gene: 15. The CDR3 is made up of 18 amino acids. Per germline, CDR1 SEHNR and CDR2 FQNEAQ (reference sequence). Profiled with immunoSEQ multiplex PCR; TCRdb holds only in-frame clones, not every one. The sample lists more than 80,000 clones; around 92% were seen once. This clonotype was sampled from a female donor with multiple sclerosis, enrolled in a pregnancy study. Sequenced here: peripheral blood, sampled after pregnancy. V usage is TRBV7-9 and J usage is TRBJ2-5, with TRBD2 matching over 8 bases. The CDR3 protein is CASSLARGSGGTQKTQYF. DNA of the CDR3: TGTGCCAGCAGCTTAGCCCGAGGAAGCGGGGGCACTCAGAAGACCCAGTACTTC. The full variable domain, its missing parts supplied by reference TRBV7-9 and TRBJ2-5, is DTGVSQNPRHKITKRGQNVTFRCDPISEHNRLYWYRQTLGQGPEFLTYFQNEAQLEKSRLLSDRFSAERPKGSFSTLEIQRTEQGDSAMYLCASSLARGSGGTQKTQYFGPGTRLLVL.